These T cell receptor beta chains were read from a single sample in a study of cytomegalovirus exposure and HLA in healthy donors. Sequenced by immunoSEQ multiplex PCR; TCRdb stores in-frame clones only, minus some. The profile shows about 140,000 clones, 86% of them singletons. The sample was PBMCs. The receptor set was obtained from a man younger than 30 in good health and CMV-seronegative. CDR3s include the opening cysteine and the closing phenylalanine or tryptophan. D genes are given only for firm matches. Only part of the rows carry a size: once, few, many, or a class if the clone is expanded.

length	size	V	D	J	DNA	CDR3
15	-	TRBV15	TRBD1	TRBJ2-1	TGTGCCACCAGCAGAGTGGGACAGGGTCCCAATGAGCAGTTCTTC	CATSRVGQGPNEQFF
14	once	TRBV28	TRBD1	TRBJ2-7	TGTGCCAGCAGCCAACCGGGACAGGGCTACGAGCAGTACTTC	CASSQPGQGYEQYF
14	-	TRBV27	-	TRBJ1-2	TGTGCCAGCAGCCCCTCTATTACTAACTATGGCTACACCTTC	CASSPSITNYGYTF
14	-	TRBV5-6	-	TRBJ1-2	TGTGCCAGCAGCTGGGAAGCGGGGAACTATGGCTACACCTTC	CASSWEAGNYGYTF
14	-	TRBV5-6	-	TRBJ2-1	TGTGCCAGCAGCCCAAGTGGGGGACTCAGCGTGCAGTTCTTC	CASSPSGGLSVQFF
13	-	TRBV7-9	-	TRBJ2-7	TGTGCCAGCAGCTTACCCCAGGGTTACGAGCAGTACTTC	CASSLPQGYEQYF
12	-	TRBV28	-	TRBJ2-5	TGTGCCAGCGTAAAGGCCGGGGAGACCCAGTACTTC	CASVKAGETQYF
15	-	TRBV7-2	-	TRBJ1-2	TGTGCCAGCAGCTTAGAGCAAGTCGGTAGCTATGGCTACACCTTC	CASSLEQVGSYGYTF
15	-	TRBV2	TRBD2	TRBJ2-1	TGTGCCAGCAGTGGTATAGCGGGAGTATCTAATGAGCAGTTCTTC	CASSGIAGVSNEQFF
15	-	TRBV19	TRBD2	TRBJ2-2	TGTGCCAGTAGTATAACCCCCAGGGAGGGCGGGGAGCTGTTTTTT	CASSITPREGGELFF
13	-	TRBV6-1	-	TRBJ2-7	TGTGCCAGCAATCCTGGGCCGGGGAACGAGCAGTACTTC	CASNPGPGNEQYF
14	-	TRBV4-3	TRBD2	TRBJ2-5	TGCGCCAGCAGCCAGGGACTAGCGGCACAGACCCAGTACTTC	CASSQGLAAQTQYF
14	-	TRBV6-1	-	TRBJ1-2	TGTGCCAGCAGAGCTGATGAGGGTAACTATGGCTACACCTTC	CASRADEGNYGYTF
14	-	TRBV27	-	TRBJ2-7	TGTGCCAGCAGTACCAGGGCAGCCTCCTACGAGCAGTACTTC	CASSTRAASYEQYF
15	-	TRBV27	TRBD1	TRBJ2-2	TGTGCCAGCAGTCCCCTCCGACAGGGCGGCGGGGAGCTGTTTTTT	CASSPLRQGGGELFF
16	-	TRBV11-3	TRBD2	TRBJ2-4	TGTGCCAGCAGCTTAGCCGGGCCTACGGGGAGGGGCATTCAGTACTTC	CASSLAGPTGRGIQYF
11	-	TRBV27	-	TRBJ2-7	TGTGCCAGCGGCGGGACCTACGAGCAGTACTTC	CASGGTYEQYF
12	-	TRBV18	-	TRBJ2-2	TGTGCCAGCCCCGAGTACACCGGGGAGCTGTTTTTT	CASPEYTGELFF
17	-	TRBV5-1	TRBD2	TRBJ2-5	TGCGCCAGCAGTTCCGGGACTAGCGGGGGGATCCAAGAGACCCAGTACTTC	CASSSGTSGGIQETQYF
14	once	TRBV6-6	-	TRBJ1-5	TGTGCCAGCAGTTACTGGAGGGACAATCAGCCCCAGCATTTT	CASSYWRDNQPQHF
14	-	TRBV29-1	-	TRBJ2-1	TGCAGCGTCCGGGCGCGGGGGCGGGGAAGCGAGCAGTTCTTC	CSVRARGRGSEQFF
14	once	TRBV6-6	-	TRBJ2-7	TGTGCCAGCAGGGTGGCGGGCAGGCCTAGACAGCAGTACTTC	CASRVAGRPRQQYF
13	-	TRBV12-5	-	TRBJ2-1	TGTGCTAGTGGTTTGTCAGGTGGGCATGAGCAGTTCTTC	CASGLSGGHEQFF
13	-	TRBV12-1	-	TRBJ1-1	TGTGCCAGCAGCTTTGACGGGGACACTGAAGCTTTCTTT	CASSFDGDTEAFF
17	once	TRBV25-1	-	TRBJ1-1	TGTGCCAGCAGTGAAGCCATTGGGGGAGGGGGAGGAACTGAAGCTTTCTTT	CASSEAIGGGGGTEAFF
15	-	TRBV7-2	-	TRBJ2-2	TGTGCCAGCAGCTTAAGGACACGGAACACCGGGGAGCTGTTTTTT	CASSLRTRNTGELFF
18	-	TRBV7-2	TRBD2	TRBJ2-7	TGTGCCAGCAGCCCCAAAAGGATGCTAGCGGGGGCCCCCTACGAGCAGTACTTC	CASSPKRMLAGAPYEQYF
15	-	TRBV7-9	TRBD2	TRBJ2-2	TGTGCCAGCAGAATAGCGGGAGGGAGTACCGGGGAGCTGTTTTTT	CASRIAGGSTGELFF
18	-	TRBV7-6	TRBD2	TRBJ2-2	TGTGCCAGCAGCCCCCTAACGGCGGGGGGCGGAAACACCGGGGAGCTGTTTTTT	CASSPLTAGGGNTGELFF
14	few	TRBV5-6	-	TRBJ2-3	TGTGCCAGCAGCTTAGGGGCAGGCACAGATACGCAGTATTTT	CASSLGAGTDTQYF
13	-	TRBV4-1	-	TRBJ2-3	TGCGCCAGCAGCCAAGTCCGGGGAGATACGCAGTATTTT	CASSQVRGDTQYF
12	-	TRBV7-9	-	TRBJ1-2	TGTGCCAGCAGCTACAACCCGCGGGGCTACACCTTC	CASSYNPRGYTF
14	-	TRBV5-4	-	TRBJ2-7	TGTGCCAGCAGCTTGGGCCGACGGGGTGACGAGCAGTACTTC	CASSLGRRGDEQYF
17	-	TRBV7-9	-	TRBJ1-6	TGTGCCAGCAGCCCACAGGGTACTAACTCCTATAATTCACCCCTCCACTTT	CASSPQGTNSYNSPLHF
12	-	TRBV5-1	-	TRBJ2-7	TGCGCCAGCAGCTCCCCCGCGGATGAGCAGTACTTC	CASSSPADEQYF
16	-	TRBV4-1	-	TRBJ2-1	TGCGCCAGCAGCCAAGTAAACCTAGTCTCCTACAATGAGCAGTTCTTC	CASSQVNLVSYNEQFF
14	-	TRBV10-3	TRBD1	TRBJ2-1	TGTGCCATCAGCCGGACAGGACACCAAGATGAGCAGTTCTTC	CAISRTGHQDEQFF
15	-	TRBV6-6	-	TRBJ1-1	TGTGCCAGCAGGCCCAGGACAGATCAAAACACTGAAGCTTTCTTT	CASRPRTDQNTEAFF
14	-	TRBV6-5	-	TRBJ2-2	TGTGCCAGCAGTTACCACGACAGCACCGGGGAGCTGTTTTTT	CASSYHDSTGELFF
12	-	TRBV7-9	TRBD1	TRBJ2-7	TGTGCCAGCGCAAGGACAGGGAACGAGCAGTACTTC	CASARTGNEQYF
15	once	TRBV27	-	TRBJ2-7	TGTGCCAGCAGCCTGTACCGGACTGCCTCCTACGAGCAGTACTTC	CASSLYRTASYEQYF
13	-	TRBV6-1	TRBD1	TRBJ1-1	TGTGCCAGCGGAATACAGGGGGCGTTTGAAGCTTTCTTT	CASGIQGAFEAFF
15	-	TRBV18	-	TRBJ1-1	TGTGCCAGCTCCCCGCCGTCCATAGTGAACACTGAAGCTTTCTTT	CASSPPSIVNTEAFF
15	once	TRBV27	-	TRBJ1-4	TGTGCCAGCAGTGCCTGGGGCACAGGGAATGAAAAACTGTTTTTT	CASSAWGTGNEKLFF
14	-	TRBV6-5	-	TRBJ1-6	TGTGCCAGCAGTAGCCAACCCCGTAATTCACCCCTCCACTTT	CASSSQPRNSPLHF
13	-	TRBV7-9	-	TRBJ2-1	TGTGCCAGCAGCTTCGGAGGGGTCGATGAGCAGTTCTTC	CASSFGGVDEQFF
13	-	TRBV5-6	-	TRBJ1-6	TGTGCCAGCAGCTTGTCCGGAGATTCACCCCTCCACTTT	CASSLSGDSPLHF
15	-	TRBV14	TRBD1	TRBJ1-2	TGTGCCAGCAAGAGGACAGGTACGACTAAGGATGGCTACACCTTC	CASKRTGTTKDGYTF
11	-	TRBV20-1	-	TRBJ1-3	TGCAGTGCTAGAGTTCTAGACACCATATATTTT	CSARVLDTIYF
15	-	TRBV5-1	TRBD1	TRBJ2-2	TGCGCCAGCAGCTTCGACAGGGCGGACACCGGGGAGCTGTTTTTT	CASSFDRADTGELFF